The 8 T cell receptor beta chains below come from one sample, sequenced in a study of monozygotic twins with inflammatory bowel disease. TCRdb reanalyzed the 5' RACE reads and collapses them to one entry per CDR3 protein, without DNA. The sample holds 150,000 to 200,000 distinct CDR3 sequences. The sample taken for sequencing was blood. The receptors were gathered from a human donor with ulcerative colitis or Crohn's disease, or a healthy co-twin of an affected twin (not recorded which).

The chain combines TRBV29-1 with TRBJ2-1; there is no DNA to check the TCRdb D call of TRBD2. This CDR3 contains 12 residues. In germline, CDR1 is SQVTM, CDR2 ANQGSEA. CDR3: CSVQEGSNEQFF.

The chain carries TRBV5-1 and TRBJ2-7; TCRdb's D call of TRBD1 is untestable without DNA. The CDR3 consists of 13 residues. The V gene's germline CDR1 is SGHRS and CDR2 YFSETQ. CDR3 region: CASSQTGGYEQYF.

The chain employs TRBV5-1 and TRBJ2-7; there is no DNA to check the TCRdb D call of TRBD1. CDR1 and CDR2 (germline): SGHRS, YFSETQ. The CDR3 runs 14 residues. The CDR3 protein is CASRTGGPSYEQYF.

The chain joins TRBV3-1 to TRBJ1-2; TCRdb's D gene call, TRBD1, goes unchecked for lack of DNA. The CDR3 runs 12 residues. CDR1 and CDR2 from the germline V gene are LGHDT and YNNKEL (reference sequence). The CDR3 sequence is CASSQGDYGYTF.

J is TRBJ2-1 and V is TRBV10-3; absent DNA, TCRdb's TRBD2 call cannot be checked. CDR1 ENHRY and CDR2 SYGVKD come from the germline V gene. CDR3 length equals 15 residues. The CDR3: CAISELGSGVDEQFF.

This rearrangement joins TRBV4-3 to TRBJ2-4. This CDR3 has 16 amino acids. Germline V lookup: CDR1 LGHNA, CDR2 YSLEER. The CDR3 spells CASSPGAGLAKNIQYF.

V gene TRBV5-1 combines with J gene TRBJ2-3; the D gene TCRdb calls, TRBD2, cannot be checked with no DNA. The CDR3 extends over 16 amino acids. Germline V CDR1 and CDR2: SGHRS, YFSETQ. The CDR3 protein is CASSFLGAGSTDTQYF.

This CDR3 is CASSYNTLNYGYTF. The chain is built from TRBV6-5 and TRBJ1-2. This CDR3 region has 14 residues. From germline, CDR1 is MNHEY and CDR2 SVGAGI.